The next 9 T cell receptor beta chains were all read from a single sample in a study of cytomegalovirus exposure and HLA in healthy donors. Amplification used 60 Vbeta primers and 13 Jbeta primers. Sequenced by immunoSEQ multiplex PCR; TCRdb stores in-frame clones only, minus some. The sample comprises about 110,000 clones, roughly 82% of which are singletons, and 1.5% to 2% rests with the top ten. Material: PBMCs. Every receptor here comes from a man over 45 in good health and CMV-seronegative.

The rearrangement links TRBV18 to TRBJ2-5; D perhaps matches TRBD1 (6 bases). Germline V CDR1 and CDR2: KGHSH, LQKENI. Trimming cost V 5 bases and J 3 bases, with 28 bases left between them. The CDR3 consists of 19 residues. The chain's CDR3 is CASSAKGVRQAAVEETQYF. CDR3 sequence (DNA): TGTGCCAGCTCAGCCAAGGGGGTCAGGCAAGCGGCTGTAGAAGAGACCCAGTACTTC. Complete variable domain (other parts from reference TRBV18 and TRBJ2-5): NAGVMQNPRHLVRRRGQEARLRCSPMKGHSHVYWYRQLPEEGLKFMVYLQKENIIDESGMPKERFSAEFPKEGPSILRIQQVVRGDSAAYFCASSAKGVRQAAVEETQYFGPGTRLLVL.

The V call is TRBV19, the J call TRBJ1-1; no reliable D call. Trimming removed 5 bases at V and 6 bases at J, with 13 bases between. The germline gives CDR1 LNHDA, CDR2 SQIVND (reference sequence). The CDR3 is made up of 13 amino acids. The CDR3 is CASSPMARAEAFF. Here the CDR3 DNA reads TGTGCCAGTAGTCCGATGGCTCGGGCTGAAGCTTTCTTT.

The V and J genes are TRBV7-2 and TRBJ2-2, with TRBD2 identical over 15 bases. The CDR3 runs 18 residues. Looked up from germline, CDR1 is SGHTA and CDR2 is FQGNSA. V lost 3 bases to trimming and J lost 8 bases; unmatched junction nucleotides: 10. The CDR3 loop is CASSLATGLAGGLGELFF. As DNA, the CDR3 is TGTGCCAGCAGCTTGGCGACGGGACTAGCGGGGGGTCTTGGGGAGCTGTTTTTT.

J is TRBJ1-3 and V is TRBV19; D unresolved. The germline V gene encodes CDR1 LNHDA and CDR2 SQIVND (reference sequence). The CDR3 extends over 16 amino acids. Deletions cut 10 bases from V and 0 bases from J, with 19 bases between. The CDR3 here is CATTIPGLTSGNTIYF. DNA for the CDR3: TGTGCCACCACGATTCCAGGTCTCACCTCTGGAAACACCATATATTTT.

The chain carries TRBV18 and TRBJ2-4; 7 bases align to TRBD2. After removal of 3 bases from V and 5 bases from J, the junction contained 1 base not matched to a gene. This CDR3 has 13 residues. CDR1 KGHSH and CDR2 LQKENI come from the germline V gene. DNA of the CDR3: TGTGCCAGCTCACCTGGGGGGGAAAACATTCAGTACTTC. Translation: CASSPGGENIQYF.

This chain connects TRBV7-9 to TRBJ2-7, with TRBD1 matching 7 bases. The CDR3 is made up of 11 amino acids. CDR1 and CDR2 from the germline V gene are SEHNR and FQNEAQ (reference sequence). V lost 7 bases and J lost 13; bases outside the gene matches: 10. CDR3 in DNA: TGTGCCAGCACCCAGGGGGAAAAAGGTTACTTC. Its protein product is CASTQGEKGYF.

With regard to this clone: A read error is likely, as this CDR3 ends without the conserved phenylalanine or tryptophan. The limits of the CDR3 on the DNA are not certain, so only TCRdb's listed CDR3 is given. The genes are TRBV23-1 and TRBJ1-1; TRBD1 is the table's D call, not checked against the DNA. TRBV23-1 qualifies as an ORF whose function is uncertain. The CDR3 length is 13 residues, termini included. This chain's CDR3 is CASSQKFGDRGEG.

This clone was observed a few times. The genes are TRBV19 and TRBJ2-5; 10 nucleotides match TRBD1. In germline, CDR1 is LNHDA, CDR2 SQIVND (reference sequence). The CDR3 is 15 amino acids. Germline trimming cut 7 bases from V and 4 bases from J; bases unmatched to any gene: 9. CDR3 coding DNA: TGTGCCAGTAACCAGGGACAGGGGTCCCTAGAGACCCAGTACTTC. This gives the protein CASNQGQGSLETQYF.

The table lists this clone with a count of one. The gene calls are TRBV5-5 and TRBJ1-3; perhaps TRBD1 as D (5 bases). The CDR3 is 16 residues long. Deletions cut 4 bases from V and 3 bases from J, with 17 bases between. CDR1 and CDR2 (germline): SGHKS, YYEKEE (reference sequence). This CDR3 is CASSPSGTSVGNTIYF. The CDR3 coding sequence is TGTGCCAGCAGCCCTTCCGGGACTTCAGTTGGAAACACCATATATTTT.